A selection of T cell receptor beta chains follows, all from one sample in a study of control samples from healthy donors and cancer patients. Clones were sequenced by immunoSEQ multiplex PCR, and TCRdb holds only the in-frame ones, with some missing. This table holds around 78,000 clones, 90% to 95% found once. The sequenced sample consisted of blood. All receptors derive from a young woman in good health. Each CDR3 is given with its conserved first and last residue. A D gene is named only where the DNA matches it firmly. Clone sizes are given selectively: once, few, many, or a class where the clone is expanded.

J: TRBJ1-1; size: .; V: TRBV7-9; D: TRBD1; DNA: TGTGCCAGCAGCGTAGCCGGAGGGACAGGGGTTACTGAAGCTTTCTTT; CDR3: CASSVAGGTGVTEAFF
J: TRBJ1-2; size: .; V: TRBV9; D: .; DNA: TGTGCCAGCAGCGTAGCAGCCCAGGGAGAGGGCTACACCTTC; CDR3: CASSVAAQGEGYTF
J: TRBJ1-2; size: once; V: TRBV6-5; D: .; DNA: TGTGCCAGCAGCGCAGACAGGACAGCATATGGCTACACCTTC; CDR3: CASSADRTAYGYTF
J: TRBJ1-2; size: once; V: TRBV5-6; D: .; DNA: TGTGCCAGCAGTGGCAGGGGCTATGGCTACACCTTC; CDR3: CASSGRGYGYTF
J: TRBJ2-7; size: .; V: TRBV6-5; D: .; DNA: TGTGCCAGCAGTCGGCCGAGTCCCTCCTACGAGCAGTACTTC; CDR3: CASSRPSPSYEQYF
J: TRBJ1-5; size: once; V: TRBV20-1; D: TRBD1; DNA: TGCAGTGCTAGTGGGACAGGAGGCAATCAGCCCCAGCATTTT; CDR3: CSASGTGGNQPQHF
J: TRBJ1-1; size: .; V: TRBV29-1; D: .; DNA: TGCAGCGCCGAGGGGCGGATGAACACTGAAGCTTTCTTT; CDR3: CSAEGRMNTEAFF
J: TRBJ2-2; size: .; V: TRBV6-2/TRBV6-3; D: .; DNA: TGTGCCAGCAGTTACGCTACTCGCGGGGCCCATAGCGGGGAGCTGTTTTTT; CDR3: CASSYATRGAHSGELFF
J: TRBJ1-5; size: .; V: TRBV28; D: TRBD1; DNA: TGTGCCAGCCGCCGGACAGGGGGAGGCAATCAGCCCCAGCATTTT; CDR3: CASRRTGGGNQPQHF
J: TRBJ2-5; size: .; V: TRBV11-3; D: .; DNA: TGTGCCAGCAGCTTGGGTGGATATAGCGGTGAGACCCAGTACTTC; CDR3: CASSLGGYSGETQYF
J: TRBJ1-1; size: .; V: TRBV3-1/TRBV3-2; D: .; DNA: TGTGCCAGCAGCCAAAACACCGGGCCTAACACTGAAGCTTTCTTT; CDR3: CASSQNTGPNTEAFF
J: TRBJ1-2; size: once; V: TRBV27; D: .; DNA: TGTGCCAGCAGTTCACCCAGTCATGGCTACACCTTC; CDR3: CASSSPSHGYTF
J: TRBJ2-1; size: .; V: TRBV9; D: .; DNA: TGTGCCAGCAGCGGCTACCGAGGGGGACCATACAATGAGCAGTTCTTC; CDR3: CASSGYRGGPYNEQFF
J: TRBJ1-1; size: .; V: TRBV7-9; D: .; DNA: TGTGCCAGCAGCTTAGCGTCGGCTAACACTGAAGCTTTCTTT; CDR3: CASSLASANTEAFF
J: TRBJ1-1; size: .; V: TRBV18; D: .; DNA: TGTGCCAGCTCGCCTGGGACAAAACCAGAAGCTTTCTTT; CDR3: CASSPGTKPEAFF
J: TRBJ2-2; size: .; V: TRBV2; D: .; DNA: TGTGCCAGCAGCGTCCGGGGGTACACCGGGGAGCTGTTTTTT; CDR3: CASSVRGYTGELFF
J: TRBJ1-2; size: .; V: TRBV19; D: .; DNA: TGTGCCAGTAGTATTTCTTCGAGCTATGGCTACACCTTC; CDR3: CASSISSSYGYTF
J: TRBJ1-4; size: .; V: TRBV19; D: .; DNA: TGTGCCAGTAGGAATCCCCAGGGTCGAAAACTGTTTTTT; CDR3: CASRNPQGRKLFF
J: TRBJ2-7; size: .; V: TRBV14; D: TRBD1; DNA: TGTGCCAGCAGCCAAACAGGGGGTACCTACGAGCAGTACTTC; CDR3: CASSQTGGTYEQYF
J: TRBJ2-7; size: .; V: TRBV11-3; D: .; DNA: TGTGCCAGCAGTCAAAGTAACTCCTACGAGCAGTACTTC; CDR3: CASSQSNSYEQYF
J: TRBJ2-7; size: .; V: TRBV2; D: TRBD2; DNA: TGTGCCAGCAGTGATATCGGGGGGGCAGGCGAGCAGTACTTC; CDR3: CASSDIGGAGEQYF
J: TRBJ2-3; size: .; V: TRBV9; D: .; DNA: TGTGCCAGTACCATGAGGGGGGATACAGATACGCAGTATTTT; CDR3: CASTMRGDTDTQYF
J: TRBJ2-7; size: .; V: TRBV6-5; D: .; DNA: TGTGCCAGCAGTTCGCTCATGAACTACGAGCAGTACTTC; CDR3: CASSSLMNYEQYF
J: TRBJ2-1; size: .; V: TRBV5-1; D: .; DNA: TGCGCCAGCAGCTTGGGGTTTGAGCAGTTCTTC; CDR3: CASSLGFEQFF
J: TRBJ1-6; size: once; V: TRBV15; D: TRBD1; DNA: TGTGCCACCAGCAGGTCATCAGCGGGGGACAGTACGAAATCACCCCTCCACTTT; CDR3: CATSRSSAGDSTKSPLHF
J: TRBJ2-3; size: .; V: TRBV7-2; D: .; DNA: TGTGCCAGCAGCCTGGCTAGGGGGTTGACAGATACGCAGTATTTT; CDR3: CASSLARGLTDTQYF
J: TRBJ1-2; size: .; V: TRBV28; D: TRBD1; DNA: TGTGCCAGCTGGCCACGGGACAGGCCGTTGGGTGGCTACACCTTC; CDR3: CASWPRDRPLGGYTF
J: TRBJ2-4; size: .; V: TRBV28; D: .; DNA: TGTGCCAGCCATGGACTATCCCCAAACATTCAGTACTTC; CDR3: CASHGLSPNIQYF
J: TRBJ1-6; size: .; V: TRBV21-1; D: .; DNA: TGTGCCAGCAGTGGGGGGGCAAATTCACCCCTCCACTTT; CDR3: CASSGGANSPLHF
J: TRBJ2-2; size: .; V: TRBV5-1; D: .; DNA: TGCGCCAGCAGCTTGGGGAACCGGAGCCCCGGGGAGCTGTTTTTT; CDR3: CASSLGNRSPGELFF
J: TRBJ2-1; size: .; V: TRBV24-1; D: .; DNA: TGTGCCACCAGTGATTTCGACAGCTCCTACAATGAGCAGTTCTTC; CDR3: CATSDFDSSYNEQFF
J: TRBJ1-2; size: once; V: TRBV10-3; D: .; DNA: TGTGCCATCACCGAATCGGACAGCCGCTATGGCTACACCTTC; CDR3: CAITESDSRYGYTF
J: TRBJ2-7; size: .; V: TRBV19; D: TRBD2; DNA: TGTGCCAGTAGTATAGTCGGACTAGCGGCCGAGCAGTACTTC; CDR3: CASSIVGLAAEQYF
J: TRBJ1-2; size: few; V: TRBV7-2; D: .; DNA: TGTGCCAGCAGCACAGCCGGAGGGTTTTGGGGCTACACCTTC; CDR3: CASSTAGGFWGYTF
J: TRBJ2-7; size: .; V: TRBV5-5; D: .; DNA: TGTGCCAGCAGCACAGATAGCTACGAGCAGTACTTC; CDR3: CASSTDSYEQYF